This T cell receptor (beta chain) was profiled in a study of T cells in Graves' hyperthyroidism and ophthalmopathy. CDR1 and CDR2 from the germline V gene are SNHLY and FYNNEI. Trimming shortened V by 1 base and J by 1 base, and 4 bases separated the two germline ends. CDR3 length: 13 residues. Authors of the study amplified TCR beta CDR3 regions from RNA transcripts. The primer set for the first-round RT-PCR of the TCR CDR3 was HTBI. TCRdb itself ran the multiplex PCR reads through MiXCR, one entry per CDR3 protein. The repertoire holds 600,000 to 650,000 distinct CDR3 sequences, with 15% to 20% as singletons. This clonotype was found many times.

V and J are TRBV2 and TRBJ1-1, with D unresolved. The sequenced sample was blood. The receptor's source is a woman under 40 with Graves' hyperthyroidism. CDR3: CASSEGENTEAFF. The CDR3 DNA sequence: TGTGCCAGCAGTGAAGGTGAGAACACTGAAGCTTTCTTT.